This TCR beta chain was recovered during a study of T cell changes during pregnancy in multiple sclerosis. The repertoire was sequenced with immunoSEQ multiplex PCR; TCRdb's copy has only in-frame clones and lacks some. The sample has about 32,000 clones; approximately 89% are singletons. The CDR3 spans 15 residues. Germline CDR1 reads SGHTA; CDR2 reads FQGNSA. Trimming removed 5 bases at V and 4 bases at J, with 18 bases between. V is TRBV7-2 and J is TRBJ2-7; no firm D call. The sequence was collected from a female donor with multiple sclerosis, enrolled in a pregnancy study. The sequences come from CD8+ T cells from peripheral blood mononuclear cells, collected in the first trimester of pregnancy. CDR3 sequence (DNA): TGTGCCAGCAGCGCTGTAGATTTGGAGTTTTACGAGCAGTACTTC. Its protein product is CASSAVDLEFYEQYF.